This T cell receptor beta chain was recovered during a study of blood T cell repertoires in COVID-19. TCRdb's table, derived via immunoSEQ multiplex PCR, lists solely in-frame clones and lacks some. The sample lists about 130,000 clones, around 73% occurring once. CDR3 length: 14 amino acids. Germline V lookup: CDR1 SGHTA, CDR2 FQGTGA. Trimming removed 5 bases from V and 8 bases from J; junction bases left unmatched: 7. Source material: peripheral blood. This chain connects TRBV7-3 to TRBJ2-1, with 9 bases that match TRBD1. The source of this sequence is a man aged 55-75 years who had recovered from COVID-19. The CDR3 spells CASSQGTGSDEQFF. The CDR3 coding sequence is TGTGCCAGCAGCCAAGGGACAGGGAGCGATGAGCAGTTCTTC. Using reference TRBV7-3 and TRBJ2-1 for the parts outside the CDR3, the full variable domain is GAGVSQTPSNKVTEKGKYVELRCDPISGHTALYWYRQSLGQGPEFLIYFQGTGAADDSGLPNDRFFAVRPEGSVSTLKIQRTERGDSAVYLCASSQGTGSDEQFFGPGTRLTVL.